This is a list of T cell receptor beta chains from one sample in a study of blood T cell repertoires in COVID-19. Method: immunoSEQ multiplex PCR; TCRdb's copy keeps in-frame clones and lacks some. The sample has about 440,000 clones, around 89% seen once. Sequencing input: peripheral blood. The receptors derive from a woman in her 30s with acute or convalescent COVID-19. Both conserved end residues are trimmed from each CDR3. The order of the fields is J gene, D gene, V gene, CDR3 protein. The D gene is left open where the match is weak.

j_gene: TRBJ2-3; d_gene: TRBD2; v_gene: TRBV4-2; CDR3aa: ASSQQHRPTSGADTQY
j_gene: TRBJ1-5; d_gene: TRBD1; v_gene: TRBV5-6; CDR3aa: ASSLATGGSQPQH
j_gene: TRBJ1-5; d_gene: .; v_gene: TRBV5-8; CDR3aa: ASSLGRGPGSNQPQH
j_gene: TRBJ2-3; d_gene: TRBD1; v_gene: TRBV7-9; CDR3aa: ASSLIVTGVITDTQY
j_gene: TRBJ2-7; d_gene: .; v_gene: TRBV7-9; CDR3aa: ASSPRGIDAYEQY
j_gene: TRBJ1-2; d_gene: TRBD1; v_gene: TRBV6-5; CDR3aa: ASSYRGQGDFGYT
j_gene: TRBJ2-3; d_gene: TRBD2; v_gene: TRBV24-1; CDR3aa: ATSDRGSGGRDTQY
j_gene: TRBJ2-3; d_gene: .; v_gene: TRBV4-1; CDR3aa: ASSPGTQGDTQY
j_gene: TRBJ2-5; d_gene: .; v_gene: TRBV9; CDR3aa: ASSVGLEEETQY
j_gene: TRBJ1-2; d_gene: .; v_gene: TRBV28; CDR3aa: ASTAGSYGYT
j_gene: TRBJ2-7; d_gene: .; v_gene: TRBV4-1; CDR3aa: ASSQDRVEQY
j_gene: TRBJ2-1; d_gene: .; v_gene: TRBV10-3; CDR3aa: AISDGGASAYNEQF
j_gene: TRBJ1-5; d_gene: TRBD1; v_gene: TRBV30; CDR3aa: AWDRKQGNNQPQH
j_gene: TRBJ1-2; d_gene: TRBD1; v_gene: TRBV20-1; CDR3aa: SASRGQGVGYT
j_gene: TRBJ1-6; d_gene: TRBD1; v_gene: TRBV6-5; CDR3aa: ASRLTGPSPLH
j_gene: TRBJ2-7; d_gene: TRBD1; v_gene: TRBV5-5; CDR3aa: ASSPAMGQGARNEQY